These 4 T cell receptor beta chains were all obtained from the same sample, sequenced in a study of T cell responses to AZD1222 COVID-19 vaccine. Profiling relied on immunoSEQ multiplex PCR, and the TCRdb table lists in-frame clones only, not all of them. This sample has approximately 80,000 clones, with 70% to 90% found just once. Sample: peripheral blood, taken 28 days after the second AZD1222 dose. These receptors were obtained from an adult who received the AZD1222 COVID-19 vaccine.

V usage is TRBV7-9 and J usage is TRBJ1-6, with D unclear. Germline lookup yields CDR1 SEHNR and CDR2 FQNEAQ (reference sequence). V was shortened by 1 base and J by 7 bases, with 8 bases between the two germline ends. CDR3 length: 14 amino acids. The DNA of the CDR3 is TGTGCCAGCAGCTTAGTTCTGGGAAATTCACCCCTCCACTTT. Its translation is CASSLVLGNSPLHF.

The chain carries TRBV21-1 and TRBJ1-4. TRBV21-1 is classified as a pseudogene. This CDR3 is 15 amino acids long. In DNA form, the CDR3 reads TGTGCCAGCATCTCAAATCAGAGAGGGAATGAAAAACTGTTTTTT. As protein: CASISNQRGNEKLFF.

The chain employs TRBV18 and TRBJ2-3; D may be TRBD1 (6 bases). CDR3 size: 15 residues. The V end was cut by 3 bases, the J end by 3 bases, with 13 bases between. Germline V gene lookup returns CDR1 KGHSH and CDR2 LQKENI. Here the CDR3 reads CASSPNAQGTDTQYF. The CDR3 DNA reads as TGTGCCAGCTCACCTAACGCCCAGGGGACAGATACGCAGTATTTT.

This clone was seen just once. V gene TRBV7-2 combines with J gene TRBJ2-3, with D maybe TRBD1 (5 bases). V dropped 1 base and J dropped 4 bases, with 12 bases sitting between them. Germline assignment: CDR1 SGHTA and CDR2 FQGNSA. The CDR3 is made up of 15 amino acids. CDR3 DNA sequence: TGTGCCAGCAGCTTAGACAGGTCGTTCGCAGATACGCAGTATTTT. Amino acid sequence: CASSLDRSFADTQYF.